What follows are 20 T cell receptor beta chains derived from one specimen sequenced in a study of vaccination effects on CD4 cells after COVID-19. Before sequencing took place, the ViraFEST assay used viral peptide pools to expand antigen-specific CD4+ T cells. Culture lasted roughly 9 days before CD4+ T cell isolation. According to PCR results, the person was infected with SARS-CoV-2 between March and December 2020. This table comes from immunoSEQ multiplex PCR, and its TCRdb copy is limited to in-frame clones, with some not included. This table holds fewer than 25,000 clones, roughly 74% found once. No antigen has been assigned to these receptors. Here the sequenced sample was CD4+ T cells from PBMCs cultured with a peptide pool, taken before COVID-19 vaccination. These TCRs come from a human donor who had a prior SARS-CoV-2 infection.

This chain uses TRBV14 with TRBJ1-1; D is unclear. The CDR3 is 16 amino acids. CDR1 and CDR2 (germline): SGHDN, FVKESK. V gave up 4 bases and J gave up 6 bases, with 21 bases separating them. The CDR3: CASSLPGQLTDAEAFF. The CDR3 DNA reads as TGTGCCAGCAGCCTCCCGGGCCAACTGACGGACGCTGAAGCTTTCTTT. The full variable domain, its missing parts supplied by reference TRBV14 and TRBJ1-1, is EAGVTQFPSHSVIEKGQTVTLRCDPISGHDNLYWYRRVMGKEIKFLLHFVKESKQDESGMPNNRFLAERTGGTYSTLKVQPAELEDSGVYFCASSLPGQLTDAEAFFGQGTRLTVV.

The rearrangement joins TRBV9 to TRBJ1-2, with a tentative D call TRBD1 (6 bases). The CDR3 has 16 amino acids. V dropped 4 bases and J dropped 5 bases, with 21 bases sitting between them. CDR1 and CDR2 (germline): SGDLS, YYNGEE. CDR3 DNA: TGTGCCAGCAGCCGGGGGGGCGGAGGGGCCCATTATGGCTACACCTTC. Translated, it gives CASSRGGGGAHYGYTF.

This chain uses TRBV2 with TRBJ2-3; D unresolved. In germline, CDR1 is SNHLY, CDR2 FYNNEI. With 4 bases removed from V and 5 bases from J, the gap between germline ends came to 13 bases. The CDR3 spans 14 residues. The CDR3 spells CASSATRTRDTQYF. For the CDR3, the DNA is TGTGCCAGCAGTGCGACTCGGACCCGAGATACGCAGTATTTT.

J is TRBJ2-3 and V is TRBV5-4; 11 nucleotides line up with TRBD2. Germline-derived CDR1 and CDR2 are SGHNT and YYREEE (reference sequence). This CDR3 comprises 17 residues. V lost 0 bases and J lost 6; bases outside the gene matches: 9. DNA for the CDR3: TGTGCCAGCAGCTTGGGATCCGGGACTAGCGGCGCGGATACGCAGTATTTT. It specifies CASSLGSGTSGADTQYF.

V gene TRBV19 combines with J gene TRBJ1-2, with D possibly being TRBD1 (5 bases). The germline V and J ends were trimmed by 1 base and 4 bases, with 10 bases remaining between them. The CDR3 is made up of 14 amino acids. Germline loops: CDR1 LNHDA, CDR2 SQIVND (reference sequence). Here the CDR3 reads CASSIGGARYGYTF. The CDR3 bases are TGTGCCAGTAGTATAGGAGGGGCTCGCTATGGCTACACCTTC.

The rearrangement uses TRBV20-1 and TRBJ2-1; 8 nucleotides line up with TRBD2. Germline V gene sequence: CDR1 DFQATT, CDR2 SNEGSKA (reference sequence). The ends lost 4 bases at V and 15 bases at J; junction bases unmatched: 8. This CDR3 has 11 amino acids. DNA for the CDR3: TGCAGTGCTACGTCCGGGGGGGAGGGGTTCTTC. It translates to CSATSGGEGFF.

This chain joins TRBV2 and TRBJ1-2; D may be TRBD1 (6 bases). The CDR3 is made up of 12 amino acids. Germline V gene lookup returns CDR1 SNHLY and CDR2 FYNNEI. The germline V and J ends were trimmed by 11 bases and 5 bases, with 15 bases remaining between them. The chain's CDR3 is CAGTPEGYGYTF. The CDR3 nucleotides read TGTGCCGGGACACCGGAAGGTTATGGCTACACCTTC.

This chain links TRBV5-1 with TRBJ2-1, with 9 bases lining up with TRBD2. V shed 0 bases and J 7 bases; nucleotides not matched to a gene: 8. The germline V gene encodes CDR1 SGHRS and CDR2 YFSETQ. The length of the CDR3 is 16 residues. The CDR3 DNA follows: TGCGCCAGCAGCTTGGCGTCGGGCGGGGGGGCAAATGAGCAGTTCTTC. Translating it yields CASSLASGGGANEQFF.

V gene TRBV6-2 or TRBV6-3 combines with J gene TRBJ2-1; 13 bases are a match to TRBD2. After removal of 2 bases from V and 8 bases from J, the junction contained 9 bases not matched to a gene. The CDR3 has 17 residues. Germline V gene lookup returns CDR1 MNHEY and CDR2 SVGEGT. The DNA for the CDR3 is TGTGCCAGCAGTTACCGACTAGCGGGAGGCCCTCGGGATGAGCAGTTCTTC. Translating it yields CASSYRLAGGPRDEQFF.

The chain links TRBV5-4 to TRBJ1-1, with a tentative D call TRBD1 (6 bases). Per the germline V gene, CDR1 is SGHNT and CDR2 is YYREEE (reference sequence). The CDR3 is 15 residues long. The V and J ends lost 3 bases and 1 base respectively, with 13 bases between them. The CDR3 is CASSSVQGANTEAFF. The CDR3 nucleotides read TGTGCCAGCAGCTCCGTACAGGGCGCGAACACTGAAGCTTTCTTT.

The chain employs TRBV3-1 (or the pseudogene TRBV3-2) and TRBJ2-1, with 11 nucleotides matching TRBD2. CDR1 is LGHDT, CDR2 YNNKEL, per germline (reference sequence). CDR3 length: 20 residues. V shed 1 base and J 10 bases; nucleotides not matched to a gene: 21. The CDR3 coding sequence is TGTGCCAGCAGCCAAGGGGACTGGACTAGCGGGTACTGGGAACTTCGGGAGCAGTTCTTC. Protein: CASSQGDWTSGYWELREQFF.

The V gene is TRBV11-2, the J gene TRBJ1-1; TRBD1 agrees at 7 bases. The trim removed 4 bases at V and 1 base at J, leaving 6 bases unmatched. Germline V lookup: CDR1 SGHAT, CDR2 FQNNGV. This CDR3 is 15 amino acids long. In DNA, the CDR3 is TGTGCCAGCAGCTCAGTGACAGGGCGGAACACTGAAGCTTTCTTT. This codes for CASSSVTGRNTEAFF.

CDR3 sequence reads: CASSAGGTRSYNEQFF. The CDR3 region has the DNA TGTGCCAGCAGCGCCGGGGGCACCCGCTCCTACAATGAGCAGTTCTTC. This sequence joins TRBV5-4 and TRBJ2-1, with D possibly called TRBD1 or TRBD2 (6 bases each). CDR1 is SGHNT, CDR2 YYREEE, per germline (reference sequence). Trimming left V 4 bases short and J 0 bases short, with 14 bases between. The CDR3 is 16 residues long.

The CDR3 sequence: CAWSVVQETQYF. The CDR3 region has the DNA TGTGCCTGGAGTGTAGTACAAGAGACCCAGTACTTC. The chain recombines TRBV30 with TRBJ2-5; D unresolved. CDR3 length equals 12 residues. V lost 0 bases and J lost 2, with 4 bases in between. CDR1 GTSNPN and CDR2 SVGIG come from the germline V gene (reference sequence).

V gene TRBV4-2 combines with J gene TRBJ2-5, with unresolved D. Germline lookup yields CDR1 LGHNA and CDR2 YNFKEQ. The CDR3 runs 15 residues. V lost 0 bases and J lost 7, with 15 bases in between. The CDR3, as DNA: TGTGCCAGCAGCCAAGAGTACTCCGCCTATGGGACCCAGTACTTC. Residues: CASSQEYSAYGTQYF.

The chain couples TRBV12-3 or TRBV12-4 to TRBJ2-1; D uncertain. V was pared by 8 bases and J by 10 bases, with 6 bases between. The CDR3 covers 9 residues. The CDR3 bases are TGTGCCAGCGGACGGGAGCAGTTCTTC. Its protein is CASGREQFF.

This clone appeared once. This chain connects TRBV6-1 to TRBJ1-1; D may be TRBD1 (5 bases). The germline CDR1 and CDR2 sequences are MNHNS and SASEGT. V lost 8 bases and J 13 bases, leaving 20 bases between the germline ends. The CDR3 contains 12 residues. The CDR3 reads CASEGAKGKFFF. The CDR3 DNA reads as TGTGCCAGCGAAGGGGCAAAGGGAAAATTTTTCTTT.

The CDR3 spells CASSIADRGVSAFF. The DNA for the CDR3 is TGTGCCAGTAGTATCGCGGACAGGGGGGTCTCGGCTTTCTTT. V gene TRBV19 combines with J gene TRBJ1-1; 10 bases map to TRBD1. This CDR3 comprises 14 residues. CDR1 LNHDA and CDR2 SQIVND come from the germline V gene (reference sequence). V lost 3 bases and J lost 11; bases outside the gene matches: 9.

The chain uses TRBV19 and TRBJ1-5; D remains unclear. CDR3 length equals 13 residues. V shed 3 bases and J shed 3 bases, with 6 bases lying between them. Looked up from germline, CDR1 is LNHDA and CDR2 is SQIVND (reference sequence). CDR3 region: CASSIIANQPQHF. As DNA, the CDR3 is TGTGCCAGTAGTATCATCGCCAATCAGCCCCAGCATTTT.

This rearrangement joins TRBV6-1 to TRBJ1-5; TRBD1 matches 7 bases. Germline trimming cut 3 bases from V and 2 bases from J; bases unmatched to any gene: 4. This CDR3 contains 15 residues. CDR1 is MNHNS, CDR2 SASEGT, per germline. CDR3 loop: CASSDTGTGNQPQHF. CDR3 bases: TGTGCCAGCAGTGACACCGGGACAGGCAATCAGCCCCAGCATTTT.